The TCR beta chain described here comes from a study of cytomegalovirus exposure and HLA in healthy donors. Study-level background: An early release of data contained approximately 80 million unique TCRs, which came from HLA-typed donors. Overall study results and limits: Rarity held for most TCR sequences, but there were some public TCRs that occurred in many donors. In vitro assays verified that a few CMV-associated chains recognized CMV antigens specifically.

From germline, CDR1 is SGHTA and CDR2 FQGTGA. V lost 3 bases and J 1 base, leaving 9 bases between the germline ends. The CDR3 totals 14 residues. As for this clone: The target antigen is unknown.

The PCR ran on 60 Vbeta and 13 Jbeta primers. This table comes from immunoSEQ multiplex PCR, and its TCRdb copy is limited to in-frame clones, with some not included. Among some 120,000 clones listed, about 68% were seen once. The specimen sequenced was PBMCs. The rearrangement joins TRBV7-3 to TRBJ2-5, with a possible D match to TRBD2 (6 bases). The TCR originated in a woman aged 40-49 years in good health and CMV-seropositive. CDR3 amino acids: CASSLGGAQETQYF. The CDR3, as DNA: TGTGCCAGCAGCTTGGGCGGGGCCCAAGAGACCCAGTACTTC.